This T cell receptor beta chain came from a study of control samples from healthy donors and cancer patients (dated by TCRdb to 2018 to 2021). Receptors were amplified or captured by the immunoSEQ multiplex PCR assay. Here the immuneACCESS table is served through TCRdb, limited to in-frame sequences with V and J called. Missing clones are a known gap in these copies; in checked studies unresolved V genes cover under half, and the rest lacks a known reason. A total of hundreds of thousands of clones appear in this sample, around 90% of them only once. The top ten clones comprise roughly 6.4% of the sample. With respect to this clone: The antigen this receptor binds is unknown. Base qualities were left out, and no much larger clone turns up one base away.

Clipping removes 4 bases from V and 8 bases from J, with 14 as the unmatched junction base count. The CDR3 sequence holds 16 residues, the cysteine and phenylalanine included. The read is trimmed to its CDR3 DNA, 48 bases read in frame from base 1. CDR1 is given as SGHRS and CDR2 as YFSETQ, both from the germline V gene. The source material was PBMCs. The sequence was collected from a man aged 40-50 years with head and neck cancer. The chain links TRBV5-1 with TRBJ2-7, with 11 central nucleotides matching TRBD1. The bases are TGCGCCAGCAGCATTGGCCCCGGGACAGGGGGGGACAAGCAGTACTTC. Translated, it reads CASSIGPGTGGDKQYF.